These 22 T cell receptor beta chains originate from one sample sequenced in a study of blood T cell repertoires in COVID-19. Libraries were prepared by immunoSEQ multiplex PCR; TCRdb keeps only in-frame clonotypes and omits some of them. Of around 200,000 clones listed, 86% were seen once; the top ten hold approximately 3.3%. The sample comprised PBMCs or T cells enriched from blood (not recorded which). The source of these receptors is a woman aged 45-65 years in a cohort exposed to, infected with or recovered from COVID-19 (not recorded which).

V gene TRBV12-3 or TRBV12-4 combines with J gene TRBJ1-1; D remains ambiguous. The V gene lost 5 bases and the J gene lost 1 base, with 5 bases spanning the gap. The CDR3 spans 12 residues. The CDR3 reads CASSTENTEAFF. The CDR3 bases are TGTGCCAGCAGTACAGAGAACACTGAAGCTTTCTTT.

The CDR3, as DNA: TGTGCCAGCAGCCGTGGACCGGGGAGGGAGACCCAGTACTTC. This translates into CASSRGPGRETQYF. The rearrangement joins TRBV6-2 or TRBV6-3 to TRBJ2-5; D possibly corresponds to TRBD2 (6 bases). The V gene's germline CDR1 is MNHEY and CDR2 SVGEGT. The germline V and J ends were trimmed by 6 bases and 5 bases, with 16 bases remaining between them. The CDR3 is 14 residues long.

The chain links TRBV5-1 to TRBJ1-4; 8 nucleotides match TRBD1. The germline V gene encodes CDR1 SGHRS and CDR2 YFSETQ. This CDR3 spans 14 amino acids. V shed 6 bases and J 4 bases; nucleotides not matched to a gene: 5. CDR3 nucleotide sequence: TGCGCCAGCAAGCAGGGGGCGGGTAATGAAAAACTGTTTTTT. This sequence encodes CASKQGAGNEKLFF.

The V gene is TRBV19, the J gene TRBJ2-7; D not resolved. The germline V gene has CDR1 LNHDA and CDR2 SQIVND (reference sequence). Trimming took 5 bases from V and 5 from J, leaving 10 bases between them. The CDR3 consists of 12 residues. CDR3 protein: CASSAATDEQYF. In DNA, the CDR3 is TGTGCCAGTAGTGCGGCCACCGACGAGCAGTACTTC.

The chain combines TRBV9 with TRBJ2-7; D is perhaps TRBD2 (6 bases). V lost 4 bases to trimming and J lost 6 bases, with 14 bases between them. This CDR3 contains 13 residues. Germline-derived CDR1 and CDR2 are SGDLS and YYNGEE. CDR3 in DNA: TGTGCCAGCAGCCCAGGTGGGGGGAGCGAGCAGTACTTC. Translation gives CASSPGGGSEQYF.

This sequence joins TRBV3-1 (or the pseudogene TRBV3-2) and TRBJ1-2, with 7 bases identical to TRBD1. There are 15 residues in the CDR3. Germline values: CDR1 LGHDT, CDR2 YNNKEL (reference sequence). V gave up 1 base and J gave up 4 bases; unmatched junction bases: 6. Here the CDR3 reads CASSQGQGGPYGYTF. The CDR3 DNA reads TGTGCCAGCAGCCAAGGCCAGGGGGGCCCCTATGGCTACACCTTC.

Of note for this clone: Different DNA sequences within this sample yield the same CDR3. This chain connects TRBV3-1 (or the pseudogene TRBV3-2) to TRBJ1-2, with 9 positions matching TRBD1. The CDR3 is 14 residues long. Germline V gives CDR1 LGHDT, CDR2 YNNKEL (reference sequence). V lost 2 bases and J lost 7; bases outside the gene matches: 5. The CDR3 protein is CASSQLQGASGYTF. DNA for the CDR3: TGTGCCAGCAGCCAACTACAGGGGGCAAGTGGCTACACCTTC.

The rearrangement joins TRBV19 to TRBJ2-2, with a tentative D call TRBD1 (6 bases). V lost 3 bases and J lost 5, with 16 bases in between. The CDR3 extends over 16 amino acids. Germline CDR1 and CDR2: LNHDA and SQIVND (reference sequence). Here the CDR3 DNA reads TGTGCCAGTAGTATCTACCTCCAGGGGCGGACCGGGGAGCTGTTTTTT. Translation gives CASSIYLQGRTGELFF.

This sequence joins TRBV28 and TRBJ1-1; maybe TRBD1 (6 bases). With 6 bases removed from V and 0 bases from J, the gap between germline ends came to 11 bases. Germline CDR1 is MDHEN and CDR2 is SYDVKM. The CDR3 runs to 14 residues. The CDR3 loop reads CASRNRDLNTEAFF. CDR3 nucleotides: TGTGCCAGCAGGAACAGGGACCTGAACACTGAAGCTTTCTTT.

The chain employs TRBV24-1 and TRBJ2-2; 7 positions match TRBD2. The CDR3 spans 16 residues. J gave up 5 bases and V 5 bases, and 10 bases lay outside the gene matches. Germline-derived CDR1 and CDR2 are KGHDR and SFDVKD. In nucleotides, the CDR3 is TGTGCCACCAGTGTGGGGGGGTTGTCGACAACCGGGGAGCTGTTTTTT. Residues: CATSVGGLSTTGELFF.

This clone showed up just once. The genes are TRBV5-4 and TRBJ2-1; 9 bases agree with TRBD1. This CDR3 has 15 amino acids. CDR1 is SGHNT, CDR2 YYREEE, per germline (reference sequence). Trimming at V came to 0 bases and at J to 12 bases, leaving 10 bases not matched to a gene. The CDR3 DNA reads TGTGCCAGCAGCTTGGATGGGACAGGGTATCTCGGGCAGTTCTTC. Its translation: CASSLDGTGYLGQFF.

J is TRBJ1-4 and V is TRBV7-9, with 9 bases fitting TRBD1. J was trimmed by 7 bases and V by 5 bases; bases with no gene match: 8. Germline CDR1 reads SEHNR; CDR2 reads FQNEAQ (reference sequence). CDR3 size: 15 residues. The CDR3 reads CASSPTGGSGEKLFF. The CDR3 DNA is TGTGCCAGCAGCCCAACAGGGGGCTCGGGTGAAAAACTGTTTTTT.

The table lists this clone with a count of one. The chain is built from TRBV18 and TRBJ2-2; D may be TRBD1 (5 bases). Trimming removed 2 bases from V and 2 bases from J, with 9 bases in between. Germline V gene data show CDR1 as KGHSH and CDR2 as LQKENI. The CDR3 is made up of 15 amino acids. In DNA, the CDR3 is TGTGCCAGCTCACCAGGGGCAGACAACACCGGGGAGCTGTTTTTT. The encoded protein is CASSPGADNTGELFF.

The J gene is TRBJ1-6, the V gene TRBV27, with D maybe TRBD1 (6 bases). The CDR3 has 16 residues. Trimming cost V 3 bases and J 7 bases, with 16 bases left between them. CDR1 MNHEY and CDR2 SMNVEV come from the germline V gene (reference sequence). Here the CDR3 DNA reads TGTGCCAGCAGTTTGGTTGGGCAGGGGCCGAATTCACCCCTCCACTTT. This codes for CASSLVGQGPNSPLHF.

The chain is built from TRBV4-3 and TRBJ2-1; possibly TRBD2 for D (6 bases). Germline-derived CDR1 and CDR2 are LGHNA and YSLEER. The CDR3 length is 13 residues. Trimming left V 7 bases short and J 7 bases short, with 14 bases between. The CDR3 protein is CASKGPGLNEQFF. Here the CDR3 DNA reads TGCGCCAGCAAGGGCCCGGGACTGAATGAGCAGTTCTTC.

The chain couples TRBV7-2 to TRBJ2-3; TRBD2 matches 12 bases. The germline gives CDR1 SGHTA, CDR2 FQGNSA. The CDR3 is 15 amino acids. Trimming cost V 10 bases and J 6 bases; bases outside gene matches: 11. CDR3 in amino acids: CATKTSGGRADTQYF. CDR3 sequence (DNA): TGTGCCACAAAGACTAGCGGGGGTCGGGCGGATACGCAGTATTTT.

The CDR3 nucleotides read TGTGCCAGCAGTGAATTGGGCGGGAGTGAGCAGTTCTTC. This sequence encodes CASSELGGSEQFF. This chain links TRBV25-1 with TRBJ2-1, with 7 bases matching TRBD2. V shed 1 base and J 9 bases; nucleotides not matched to a gene: 3. From germline, CDR1 is MGHDK and CDR2 SYGVNS. There are 13 residues in the CDR3. The whole variable domain, remainder taken from reference TRBV25-1 and TRBJ2-1, is EADIYQTPRYLVIGTGKKITLECSQTMGHDKMYWYQQDPGMELHLIHYSYGVNSTEKGDLSSESTVSRIRTEHFPLTLESARPSHTSQYLCASSELGGSEQFFGPGTRLTVL.

V and J are TRBV6-5 and TRBJ1-2; 9 bases align to TRBD1. Germline loops: CDR1 MNHEY, CDR2 SVGAGI. The CDR3 is 15 residues long. V lost 6 bases, J lost 5 bases, and 10 bases stayed unmatched. This chain's CDR3 is CASSSGTGREYGYTF. CDR3 coding DNA: TGTGCCAGCAGCTCAGGGACAGGGAGGGAGTATGGCTACACCTTC.

The chain carries TRBV28 and TRBJ2-3; 11 positions agree with TRBD2. This CDR3 has 17 residues. Germline assignment: CDR1 MDHEN and CDR2 SYDVKM. J gave up 4 bases and V 3 bases, and 9 bases lay outside the gene matches. CDR3 loop: CASSFSSGGPSADTQYF. CDR3 sequence (DNA): TGTGCCAGCAGTTTTTCTAGCGGGGGGCCTAGCGCAGATACGCAGTATTTT. Complete variable domain (other parts from reference TRBV28 and TRBJ2-3): DVKVTQSSRYLVKRTGEKVFLECVQDMDHENMFWYRQDPGLGLRLIYFSYDVKMKEKGDIPEGYSVSREKKERFSLILESASTNQTSMYLCASSFSSGGPSADTQYFGPGTRLTVL.

The rearrangement links TRBV6-5 to TRBJ1-2, with 8 bases that match TRBD1. There are 13 residues in the CDR3. Trimming took 4 bases from V and 8 from J; bases not matched to a gene: 6. Per germline, CDR1 MNHEY and CDR2 SVGAGI. The CDR3 loop reads CASSWDRLRGYTF. DNA for the CDR3: TGTGCCAGCAGTTGGGACAGGTTAAGGGGCTACACCTTC.

The chain recombines TRBV6-2 or TRBV6-3 with TRBJ2-7; 8 bases are a match to TRBD1. The junction had 4 bases not matched to a gene; V was cut back by 6 bases and J by 6 bases. CDR1 is MNHEY and CDR2 is SVGEGT in the germline V gene. The CDR3 runs to 12 residues. The CDR3 sequence is CASSRQGIEQYF. CDR3 coding DNA: TGTGCCAGCAGCCGACAGGGGATCGAGCAGTACTTC.

The chain joins TRBV27 to TRBJ2-1; 11 bases line up with TRBD1. Looked up from germline, CDR1 is MNHEY and CDR2 is SMNVEV (reference sequence). The V and J ends lost 5 bases and 7 bases, in that order; junction bases with no gene match: 4. The CDR3 extends over 14 amino acids. The CDR3 reads CASSPGTGGNEQFF. DNA of the CDR3: TGTGCCAGCAGTCCCGGGACAGGGGGAAATGAGCAGTTCTTC.